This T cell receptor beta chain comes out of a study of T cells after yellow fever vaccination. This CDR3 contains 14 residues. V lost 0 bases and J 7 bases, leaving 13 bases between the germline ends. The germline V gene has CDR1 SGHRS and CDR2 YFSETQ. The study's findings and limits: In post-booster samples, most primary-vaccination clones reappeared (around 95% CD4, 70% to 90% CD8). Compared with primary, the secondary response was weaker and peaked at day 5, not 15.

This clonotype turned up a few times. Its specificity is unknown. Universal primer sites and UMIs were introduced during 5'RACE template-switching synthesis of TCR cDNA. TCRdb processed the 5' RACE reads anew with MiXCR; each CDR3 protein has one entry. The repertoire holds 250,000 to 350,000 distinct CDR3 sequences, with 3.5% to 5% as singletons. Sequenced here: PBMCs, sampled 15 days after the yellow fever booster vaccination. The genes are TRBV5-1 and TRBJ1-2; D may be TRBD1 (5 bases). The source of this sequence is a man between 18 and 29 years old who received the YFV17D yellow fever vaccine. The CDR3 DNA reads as TGCGCCAGCAGCTTGGCCACAGGCATTCCTGGCTACACCTTC. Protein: CASSLATGIPGYTF.